Presented here are 8 T cell receptor beta chains from one specimen sequenced in a study of vaccination and CD4 T cells after COVID-19. Antigens for these TCRs are unknown. Treatment denoted: roughly ten-day PBMC culture with coronavirus spike peptide pools or control peptides (ViraFEST assay). The study sequenced cultured CD4+ T cell DNA using the Oncomine TCR Beta short-read assay. Each CDR3 protein is one row after TCRdb ran MiXCR on the PCR reads. The sample records some 15,000 distinct CDR3 sequences, over 70% being singletons. The specimen sequenced was CD4+ T cells from blood, cultured in vitro. The receptors come from a human donor who had recovered from COVID-19.

The gene calls are TRBV6-2 or TRBV6-3 and TRBJ2-5; possible D gene TRBD1, 6 bases. The germline V gene has CDR1 MNHEY and CDR2 SVGEGT. The CDR3 has 15 amino acids. V was clipped by 7 bases and J by 1 base, with 16 bases between them. In nucleotides, the CDR3 is TGTGCCAGCACCACACAGGGTTGGCTCCAAGAGACCCAGTACTTC. Residues: CASTTQGWLQETQYF.

The rearrangement uses TRBV2 and TRBJ1-1, with a weak D call TRBD1 (5 bases). Germline CDR1 reads SNHLY; CDR2 reads FYNNEI. Trimming removed 7 bases from V and 1 base from J, with 10 bases in between. CDR3 length: 13 residues. CDR3 residues: CASMSDRNTEAFF. The CDR3 DNA reads as TGTGCCAGCATGTCCGACAGGAACACTGAAGCTTTCTTT.

The chain carries TRBV6-1 and TRBJ1-2; a weak D match, TRBD1 (5 bases). The CDR3 is 14 amino acids. CDR1 is MNHNS and CDR2 is SASEGT in the germline V gene. Trimming took off 6 bases at V and 3 bases at J, with 14 bases between the two ends. The CDR3 DNA follows: TGTGCCAGCAGGAGCGGGACGGTGGACTATGGCTACACCTTC. This gives the protein CASRSGTVDYGYTF.

This clonotype was found a few times. This sequence joins TRBV21-1 and TRBJ1-5. TRBV21-1 is a listed pseudogene. CDR3 length: 16 residues. Written as DNA, the CDR3 is TGTGCCAGCAGCAAAGTTCGGCACCCTAGCAATCAGCCCCAGCATTTT. Protein sequence: CASSKVRHPSNQPQHF.

This chain links TRBV7-2 with TRBJ2-7; tentatively, D is TRBD2 (6 bases). The length of the CDR3 is 13 residues. Germline loops: CDR1 SGHTA, CDR2 FQGNSA. The V end lost 5 bases, the J end lost 7 bases, and 15 bases lay between the germline ends. CDR3 residues: CASSRLRAGEQYF. CDR3 sequence (DNA): TGTGCCAGCAGCCGTCTTAGAGCGGGTGAGCAGTACTTC. The full variable domain, with the rest looked up from reference TRBV7-2 and TRBJ2-7, is GAGVSQSPSNKVTEKGKDVELRCDPISGHTALYWYRQSLGQGLEFLIYFQGNSAPDKSGLPSDRFSAERTGGSVSTLTIQRTQQEDSAVYLCASSRLRAGEQYFGPGTRLTVT.

J is TRBJ2-5 and V is TRBV10-1; D might be TRBD2 (6 bases). The CDR3 runs 14 residues. Germline CDR1 reads WNHNN; CDR2 reads SYGVQD (reference sequence). The ends were cut back, 2 bases at V and 2 bases at J, with 9 bases in the middle. The CDR3 DNA sequence: TGCGCCAGCAGTGAGGGGGGGAAACAAGAGACCCAGTACTTC. Translating it yields CASSEGGKQETQYF.

This chain connects TRBV30 to TRBJ1-6; 9 nucleotides agree with TRBD1. The V and J ends lost 2 bases and 7 bases, in that order; junction bases with no gene match: 6. In germline, CDR1 is GTSNPN, CDR2 SVGIG (reference sequence). The CDR3 runs to 15 residues. DNA of the CDR3: TGTGCCTGGAGTCCATTGGACAGGGGAAATTCACCCCTCCACTTT. Protein product: CAWSPLDRGNSPLHF.

This chain links TRBV19 with TRBJ2-7; possibly TRBD2 for D (5 bases). The germline V gene encodes CDR1 LNHDA and CDR2 SQIVND (reference sequence). The CDR3 has 15 residues. The V and J ends lost 1 base and 0 bases respectively, with 10 bases between them. The CDR3 DNA reads TGTGCCAGTAGTATAGCCCGGGAAGACTCCTACGAGCAGTACTTC. Translated: CASSIAREDSYEQYF.